The sequence of this T cell receptor (beta chain) was determined in a study of blood T cell repertoires in COVID-19. Study in general: Researchers got acute and convalescent COVID-19 samples from the United States, Italy and Spain. The cDNA or gDNA used as material had been derived from T cells, B-cell-depleted T cells, or PBMCs.

Germline loops: CDR1 SNHLY, CDR2 FYNNEI. This CDR3 is built from 19 residues. V lost 2 bases and J lost 6, with 26 bases in between. In the original workflow: By means of reference gene primer amplification, nucleated cell counts were estimated. Libraries were prepared by immunoSEQ multiplex PCR; TCRdb keeps only in-frame clonotypes and omits some of them. V and J calls and clone size are those listed in that table; D and trimming were worked out from the DNA. The sample includes tens of thousands of clones, 88% of them seen just once. Sequenced input: peripheral blood. The receptor comes from a woman between 45 and 65 years old with active or convalescent COVID-19. V usage is TRBV2 and J usage is TRBJ1-5, with D unresolved. Here the CDR3 DNA reads TGTGCCAGCAGTGAAAAAGGGCTACTGATGGGGAGAACTGGTCAGCCCCAGCATTTT. This codes for CASSEKGLLMGRTGQPQHF.